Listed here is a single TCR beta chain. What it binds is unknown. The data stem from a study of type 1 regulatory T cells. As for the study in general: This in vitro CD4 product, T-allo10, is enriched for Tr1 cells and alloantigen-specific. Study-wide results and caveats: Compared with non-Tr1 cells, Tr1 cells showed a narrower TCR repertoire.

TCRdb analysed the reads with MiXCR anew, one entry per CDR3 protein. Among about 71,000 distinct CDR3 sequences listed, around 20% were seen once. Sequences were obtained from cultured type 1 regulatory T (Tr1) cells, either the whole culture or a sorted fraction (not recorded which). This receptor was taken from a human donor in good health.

In nucleotides, the CDR3 is TGCGCCAGCAGCGCTCCGGGGAGGAGCTCCTACGAGCAGTACTTC. It codes for CASSAPGRSSYEQYF. The rearrangement uses TRBV5-1 and TRBJ2-7; possibly TRBD2 for D (6 bases). The CDR3 has 15 residues. Trimming removed 4 bases from V and 0 bases from J, with 14 bases in between. Germline CDR1 reads SGHRS; CDR2 reads YFSETQ.